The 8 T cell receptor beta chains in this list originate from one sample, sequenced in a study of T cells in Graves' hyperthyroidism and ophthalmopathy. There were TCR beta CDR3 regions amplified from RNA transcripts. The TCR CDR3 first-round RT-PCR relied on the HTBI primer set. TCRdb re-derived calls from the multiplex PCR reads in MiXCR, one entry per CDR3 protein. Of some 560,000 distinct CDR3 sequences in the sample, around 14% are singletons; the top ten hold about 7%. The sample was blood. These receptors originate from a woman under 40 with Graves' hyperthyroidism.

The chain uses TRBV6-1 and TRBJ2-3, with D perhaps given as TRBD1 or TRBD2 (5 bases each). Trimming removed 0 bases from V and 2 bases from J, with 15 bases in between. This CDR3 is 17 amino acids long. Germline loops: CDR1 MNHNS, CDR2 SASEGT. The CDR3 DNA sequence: TGTGCCAGCAGTGAAGCCTACGGGACGCCAGACACAGATACGCAGTATTTT. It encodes CASSEAYGTPDTDTQYF.

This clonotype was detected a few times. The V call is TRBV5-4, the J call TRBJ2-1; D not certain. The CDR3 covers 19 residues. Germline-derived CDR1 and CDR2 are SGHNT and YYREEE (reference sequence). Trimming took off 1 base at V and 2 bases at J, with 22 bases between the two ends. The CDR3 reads CASSLFATSIVTPYNEQFF. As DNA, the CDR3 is TGTGCCAGCAGCTTGTTTGCAACTTCAATAGTCACCCCCTACAATGAGCAGTTCTTC.

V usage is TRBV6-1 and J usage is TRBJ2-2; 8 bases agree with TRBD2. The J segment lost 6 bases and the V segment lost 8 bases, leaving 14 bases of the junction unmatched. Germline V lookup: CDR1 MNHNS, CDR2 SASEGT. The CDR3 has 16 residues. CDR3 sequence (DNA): TGTGCCAGCGGAGTGCGGGAGGCCCTTAACGCCGGGGAGCTGTTTTTT. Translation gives CASGVREALNAGELFF.

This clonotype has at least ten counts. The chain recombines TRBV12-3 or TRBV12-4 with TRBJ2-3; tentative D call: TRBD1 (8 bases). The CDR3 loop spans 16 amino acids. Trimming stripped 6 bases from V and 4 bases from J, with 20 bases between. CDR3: CASRLTGEGIADTQYF. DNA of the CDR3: TGTGCCAGCAGGTTGACAGGGGAGGGAATCGCAGATACGCAGTATTTT.

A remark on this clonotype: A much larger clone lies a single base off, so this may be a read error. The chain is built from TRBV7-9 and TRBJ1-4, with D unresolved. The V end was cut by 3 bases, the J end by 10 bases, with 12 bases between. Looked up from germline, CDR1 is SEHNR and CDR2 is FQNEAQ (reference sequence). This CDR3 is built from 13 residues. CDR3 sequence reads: CASSFLVDGKLFF. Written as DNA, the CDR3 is TGTGCCAGCAGCTTCCTCGTAGATGGAAAACTGTTTTTT.

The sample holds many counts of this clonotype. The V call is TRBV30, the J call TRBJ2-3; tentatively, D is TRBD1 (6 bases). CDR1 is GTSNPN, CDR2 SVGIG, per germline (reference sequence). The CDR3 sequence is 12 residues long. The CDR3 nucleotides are TGTGCTCATGACAGGCGCACAGATACGCAGTATTTT. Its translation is CAHDRRTDTQYF.

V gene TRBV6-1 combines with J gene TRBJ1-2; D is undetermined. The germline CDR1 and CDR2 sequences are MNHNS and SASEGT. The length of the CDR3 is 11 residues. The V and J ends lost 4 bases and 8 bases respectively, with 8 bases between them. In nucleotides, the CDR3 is TGTGCCAGCAGTGCAAGACTCGGCTACACCTTC. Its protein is CASSARLGYTF.

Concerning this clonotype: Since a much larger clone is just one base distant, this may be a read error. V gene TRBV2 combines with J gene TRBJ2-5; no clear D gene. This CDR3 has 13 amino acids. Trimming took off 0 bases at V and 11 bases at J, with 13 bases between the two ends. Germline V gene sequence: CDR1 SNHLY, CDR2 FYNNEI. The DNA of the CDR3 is TGTGCCAGCAGTGAAGCGAGGCGACACGTTCAGTACTTC. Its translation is CASSEARRHVQYF.